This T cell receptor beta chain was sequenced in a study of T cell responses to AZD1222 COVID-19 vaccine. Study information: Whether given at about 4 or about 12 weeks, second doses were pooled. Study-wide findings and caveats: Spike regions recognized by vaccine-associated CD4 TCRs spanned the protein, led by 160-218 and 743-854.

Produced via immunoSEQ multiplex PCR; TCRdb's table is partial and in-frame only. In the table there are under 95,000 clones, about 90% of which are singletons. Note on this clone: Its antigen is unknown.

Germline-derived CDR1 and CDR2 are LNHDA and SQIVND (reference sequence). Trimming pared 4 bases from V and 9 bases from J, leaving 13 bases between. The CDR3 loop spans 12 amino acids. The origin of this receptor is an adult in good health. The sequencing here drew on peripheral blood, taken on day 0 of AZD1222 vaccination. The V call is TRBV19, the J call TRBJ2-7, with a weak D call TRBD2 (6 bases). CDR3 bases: TGTGCCAGTAGTACCCCCGGGACTGGGCAGTACTTC. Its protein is CASSTPGTGQYF.